Each of the 25 T cell receptor beta chains below was sequenced from the same sample in a study of graft-versus-host responses after intestinal transplantation. Assay used: immunoSEQ multiplex PCR; TCRdb lists only in-frame clones, some missing. The repertoire holds over 120,000 clones, with around 90% as singletons. Antigens for these TCRs are unknown. The sample consisted of unstimulated CD4+ T cells sorted from spleen or lymph node cells, taken before intestinal transplant. These receptors were collected from a human donor who received an intestinal transplant.

This chain links TRBV27 with TRBJ1-2, with D possibly being TRBD1 (6 bases). The CDR3 runs to 15 residues. Looked up from germline, CDR1 is MNHEY and CDR2 is SMNVEV (reference sequence). Trimming removed 0 bases at V and 8 bases at J, with 16 bases between. CDR3: CASSLSSGANLGYTF. The CDR3 coding sequence is TGTGCCAGCAGTTTATCATCGGGGGCCAACTTGGGCTACACCTTC.

J is TRBJ2-3 and V is TRBV10-3; D tentatively reads TRBD1 or TRBD2 (6 bases each). The V and J ends lost 11 bases and 1 base respectively, with 13 bases between them. The CDR3 length is 13 residues. The germline CDR1 and CDR2 sequences are ENHRY and SYGVKD. CDR3 residues: CAAKRGGTDTQYF. The CDR3 coding sequence is TGTGCCGCCAAAAGGGGGGGCACAGATACGCAGTATTTT.

The V and J genes are TRBV7-9 and TRBJ2-7, with unresolved D. CDR1 and CDR2 from the germline V gene are SEHNR and FQNEAQ (reference sequence). This CDR3 region has 13 residues. V lost 5 bases and J 3 bases, leaving 11 bases between the germline ends. This chain's CDR3 is CASSAEPFYEQYF. CDR3 sequence (DNA): TGTGCCAGCAGCGCTGAACCGTTCTACGAGCAGTACTTC.

To note about this clone: A junction end diverges from the germline sequence, so it may reflect a read error. This chain joins TRBV7-7 and TRBJ2-7, with 8 positions matching TRBD1. The CDR3 spans 16 residues. The germline gives CDR1 SSHAT, CDR2 FNYEAQ (reference sequence). This CDR3 is CASSQGLPGGSNEQYF. As DNA, the CDR3 is TGTGCTAGCAGCCAAGGACTCCCAGGGGGCTCTAACGAGCAGTACTTC.

CDR3 sequence: CASSLLRGAGYTF. The CDR3 bases are TGTGCCAGCAGCCTCCTGCGGGGTGCCGGCTACACCTTC. This chain links TRBV7-2 with TRBJ1-2; no firm D call. Trimming stripped 5 bases from V and 8 bases from J, with 15 bases between. The CDR3 contains 13 residues. Germline CDR1 SGHTA, CDR2 FQGNSA.

This chain connects TRBV7-2 to TRBJ1-1; D gene unclear. Trimming removed 1 base at V and 5 bases at J, with 14 bases between. Germline lookup yields CDR1 SGHTA and CDR2 FQGNSA. The CDR3 runs 15 residues. CDR3 protein: CASSLERGRRTEAFF. The CDR3 DNA reads as TGTGCCAGCAGCTTAGAACGAGGGAGGAGGACTGAAGCTTTCTTT. The full variable domain, its missing parts supplied by reference TRBV7-2 and TRBJ1-1, is GAGVSQSPSNKVTEKGKDVELRCDPISGHTALYWYRQSLGQGLEFLIYFQGNSAPDKSGLPSDRFSAERTGGSVSTLTIQRTQQEDSAVYLCASSLERGRRTEAFFGQGTRLTVV.

Here the CDR3 reads CASSFPERGRETQYF. In DNA form, the CDR3 reads TGTGCCAGCAGCTTTCCCGAAAGGGGGAGAGAGACCCAGTACTTC. V is TRBV5-4 and J is TRBJ2-5, with D maybe TRBD1 (6 bases). The CDR3 length is 15 residues. Germline CDR1 and CDR2: SGHNT and YYREEE (reference sequence). The V and J ends lost 2 bases and 4 bases respectively, with 15 bases between them.

This clone was counted a single time. The rearrangement uses TRBV6-1 and TRBJ1-3, with a possible D match to TRBD1 (6 bases). V dropped 5 bases and J dropped 0 bases, with 11 bases sitting between them. This CDR3 comprises 15 residues. Germline values: CDR1 MNHNS, CDR2 SASEGT. The CDR3: CASSQTGISGNTIYF. Here the CDR3 DNA reads TGTGCCAGCAGTCAAACAGGGATCTCTGGAAACACCATATATTTT.

The chain is built from TRBV14 and TRBJ1-2; D ambiguous. Germline V gene data show CDR1 as SGHDN and CDR2 as FVKESK. The V end was cut by 4 bases, the J end by 1 base, with 7 bases between. The CDR3 is 13 residues long. The CDR3 loop is CASSPDLNYGYTF. As DNA, the CDR3 is TGTGCCAGCAGCCCGGACCTTAACTATGGCTACACCTTC.

The chain's CDR3 is CASSSQKGGNTEAFF. For the CDR3, the DNA is TGTGCCAGCAGTTCCCAGAAAGGAGGGAACACTGAAGCTTTCTTT. V usage is TRBV28 and J usage is TRBJ1-1, with no clear D. The germline CDR1 and CDR2 sequences are MDHEN and SYDVKM. This CDR3 is built from 15 residues. With 4 bases removed from V and 1 base from J, the gap between germline ends came to 13 bases.

The chain employs TRBV4-1 and TRBJ1-1, with 9 bases fitting TRBD1. The length of the CDR3 is 15 residues. V gave up 4 bases and J gave up 4 bases; unmatched junction bases: 7. CDR1 and CDR2 (germline): MGHRA, YSYEKL. The CDR3 loop is CASSPYRGLGTEAFF. DNA for the CDR3: TGCGCCAGCAGCCCCTACAGGGGGCTAGGCACTGAAGCTTTCTTT.

This clone was detected once. The J gene is TRBJ2-4, the V gene TRBV6-1; weak D call: TRBD2 (6 bases). V was cut by 4 bases and J by 0 bases, with 19 bases left in between. The germline CDR1 and CDR2 sequences are MNHNS and SASEGT. The CDR3 totals 18 residues. CDR3 bases: TGTGCCAGCAGTGTCCGTAATTGGGAGGCGTCAGCCAAAAACATTCAGTACTTC. Translated, it gives CASSVRNWEASAKNIQYF.

The genes are TRBV11-2 and TRBJ1-3; no definite D call. This CDR3 is built from 13 residues. CDR1 and CDR2 from the germline V gene are SGHAT and FQNNGV. The germline V and J ends were trimmed by 3 bases and 4 bases, with 7 bases remaining between them. CDR3 DNA: TGTGCCAGCAGCTTTTCCAGGGGAAACACCATATATTTT. As protein: CASSFSRGNTIYF.

The chain has TRBV28 and TRBJ2-2; D gene unclear. V was trimmed by 3 bases and J by 4 bases, leaving 9 bases between them. Germline CDR1 MDHEN, CDR2 SYDVKM. The CDR3 sequence is 14 residues long. The CDR3 sequence: CASSLGTTTGELFF. The DNA for the CDR3 is TGTGCCAGCAGTTTGGGCACAACCACCGGGGAGCTGTTTTTT.

V gene TRBV9 combines with J gene TRBJ2-5; D is unclear. This CDR3 has 13 amino acids. V shed 3 bases and J shed 5 bases, with 11 bases lying between them. Germline V lookup: CDR1 SGDLS, CDR2 YYNGEE. As DNA, the CDR3 is TGTGCCAGCAGCGGGAGTGTGGTGGAGACCCAGTACTTC. This translates into CASSGSVVETQYF.

This sequence joins TRBV9 and TRBJ1-2; D not resolved. The CDR3 contains 15 residues. Germline V gene data show CDR1 as SGDLS and CDR2 as YYNGEE. Trimming stripped 2 bases from V and 3 bases from J, with 14 bases between. The CDR3 protein is CASSVRRSTHYGYTF. CDR3 coding DNA: TGTGCCAGCAGCGTCAGAAGATCGACTCACTATGGCTACACCTTC.

V gene TRBV6-6 combines with J gene TRBJ1-2, with D possibly being TRBD1 (6 bases). This CDR3 is built from 14 residues. Per the germline V gene, CDR1 is MNHNY and CDR2 is SVGAGI (reference sequence). Trimming took off 2 bases at V and 7 bases at J, with 14 bases between the two ends. DNA of the CDR3: TGTGCCAGCAGTTACCCAGGGGAGGTGGTTGGCTACACCTTC. Translated: CASSYPGEVVGYTF.

The chain has TRBV7-6 and TRBJ1-3; D remains unclear. Germline V gene data show CDR1 as SGHVS and CDR2 as FNYEAQ. The CDR3 covers 16 residues. V was clipped by 1 base and J by 0 bases, with 10 bases between them. The CDR3 here is CASSLGVAISGNTIYF. DNA for the CDR3: TGTGCCAGCAGCTTAGGGGTGGCTATCTCTGGAAACACCATATATTTT.

The rearrangement links TRBV7-9 to TRBJ1-1; D unclear. This CDR3 contains 14 residues. The V and J ends lost 1 base and 0 bases respectively, with 6 bases between them. Per germline, CDR1 SEHNR and CDR2 FQNEAQ (reference sequence). Here the CDR3 reads CASSLDALNTEAFF. The CDR3 DNA is TGTGCCAGCAGCTTAGATGCGTTGAACACTGAAGCTTTCTTT.

The genes are TRBV19 and TRBJ1-3, with 7 bases lining up with TRBD1. CDR1 is LNHDA, CDR2 SQIVND, per germline (reference sequence). V was clipped by 1 base and J by 3 bases; unmatched bases: 12. There are 18 residues in the CDR3. CDR3 DNA sequence: TGTGCCAGTAGTATAGCCCCCCTACTCAGGGGGGTTGGAAACACCATATATTTT. Residues: CASSIAPLLRGVGNTIYF.

This chain links TRBV6-6 with TRBJ1-2, with 9 bases fitting TRBD1. The CDR3 has 15 residues. V lost 5 bases and J lost 4; bases outside the gene matches: 8. CDR1 and CDR2 (germline): MNHNY, SVGAGI (reference sequence). CDR3 nucleotide sequence: TGTGCCAGCAGTCAACAGGGGGCGAGGATCTATGGCTACACCTTC. Encoded protein: CASSQQGARIYGYTF.

The chain carries TRBV5-1 and TRBJ2-1; D not certain. This CDR3 comprises 14 residues. Germline lookup yields CDR1 SGHRS and CDR2 YFSETQ. V was cut by 0 bases and J by 7 bases, with 11 bases left in between. The CDR3 sequence is CASSLEISTNEQFF. The CDR3 bases are TGCGCCAGCAGCTTGGAGATCAGTACGAATGAGCAGTTCTTC.

This chain connects TRBV11-3 to TRBJ2-2, with a tentative D call TRBD2 (5 bases). The CDR3 runs to 15 residues. V lost 5 bases and J 5 bases, leaving 15 bases between the germline ends. The germline V gene has CDR1 SGHNT and CDR2 YENEEA. CDR3 in DNA: TGTGCCAGCAGCCGGACTGTGGGCGGGACCGGGGAGCTGTTTTTT. Translation: CASSRTVGGTGELFF.

The CDR3 is CASSSADRAEAFF. The CDR3 nucleotides are TGTGCCAGCAGTTCGGCTGACAGGGCTGAAGCTTTCTTT. The V and J genes are TRBV28 and TRBJ1-1; TRBD1 matches at 7 bases. The CDR3 contains 13 residues. The V segment lost 4 bases and the J segment 6 bases; nucleotides outside the gene matches: 5. CDR1 and CDR2 (germline): MDHEN, SYDVKM.

The V and J genes are TRBV4-3 and TRBJ2-2, with D possibly TRBD2 on 5 matching bases. The CDR3 has 15 residues. CDR1 is LGHNA, CDR2 YSLEER, per germline. V was shortened by 0 bases and J by 9 bases, with 14 bases between the two germline ends. The CDR3 sequence is CASSQDQVGDRELFF. The DNA for the CDR3 is TGCGCCAGCAGCCAAGATCAAGTGGGAGATCGGGAGCTGTTTTTT.